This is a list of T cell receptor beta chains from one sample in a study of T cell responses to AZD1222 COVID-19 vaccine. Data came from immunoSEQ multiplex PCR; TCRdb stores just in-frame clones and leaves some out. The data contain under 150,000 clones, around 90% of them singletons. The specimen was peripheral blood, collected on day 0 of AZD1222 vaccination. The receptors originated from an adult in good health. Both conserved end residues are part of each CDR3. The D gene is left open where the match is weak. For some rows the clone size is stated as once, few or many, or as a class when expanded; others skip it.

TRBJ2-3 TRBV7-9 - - CASSYVTGFTDTQYF TGTGCCAGCAGCTATGTGACAGGATTCACAGATACGCAGTATTTT
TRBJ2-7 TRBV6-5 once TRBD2 CASIKAGAPYEQYF TGTGCCAGCATCAAAGCGGGAGCCCCCTACGAGCAGTACTTC
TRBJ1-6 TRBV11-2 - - CASSLGGQIHSPLHF TGTGCCAGCAGCTTAGGTGGACAGATACATTCACCCCTCCACTTT
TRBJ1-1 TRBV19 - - CASTHRGDNTEAFF TGTGCCAGTACCCATCGGGGGGATAACACTGAAGCTTTCTTT
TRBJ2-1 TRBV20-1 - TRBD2 CSASKVGTTLSSYNEQFF TGCAGTGCTAGTAAGGTGGGGACTACACTGAGCTCCTACAATGAGCAGTTCTTC
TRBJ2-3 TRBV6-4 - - CASSVLGGSTDTQYF TGTGCCAGCAGTGTGTTGGGTGGAAGCACAGATACGCAGTATTTT
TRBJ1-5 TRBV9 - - CASSVNRQPQHF TGTGCCAGCAGCGTAAACAGGCAGCCCCAGCATTTT
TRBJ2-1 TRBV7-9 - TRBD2 CASSLWQGGPGEQFF TGTGCCAGCAGCTTATGGCAGGGAGGGCCCGGTGAGCAGTTCTTC
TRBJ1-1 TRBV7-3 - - CASSRTGGIPFSPTEAFF TGTGCCAGCAGCCGCACGGGGGGGATCCCGTTCTCCCCCACTGAAGCTTTCTTT
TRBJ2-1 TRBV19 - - CASSPDLSSYNEQFF TGTGCCAGTAGTCCTGACTTGAGCTCCTACAATGAGCAGTTCTTC
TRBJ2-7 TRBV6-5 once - CASSPTGYEQYF TGTGCCAGCAGCCCCACGGGCTACGAGCAGTACTTC
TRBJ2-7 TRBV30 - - CAWSVRQYEQYF TGTGCCTGGAGTGTACGACAGTACGAGCAGTACTTC
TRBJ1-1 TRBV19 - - CASFRRGTNTEAFF TGTGCCAGTTTTCGTCGGGGGACGAACACTGAAGCTTTCTTT
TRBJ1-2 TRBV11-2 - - CASSYGRGRVYGYTF TGTGCCAGCAGCTATGGCCGGGGGAGGGTCTATGGCTACACCTTC
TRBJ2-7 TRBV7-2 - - CASSFSGLNYEQYF TGTGCCAGCAGCTTTAGCGGACTCAACTACGAGCAGTACTTC
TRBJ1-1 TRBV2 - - CASRQTAEAFF TGTGCCAGCAGGCAGACAGCCGAAGCTTTCTTT
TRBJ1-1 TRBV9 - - CASSARGPNTEAFF TGTGCCAGCAGCGCCCGAGGGCCCAACACTGAAGCTTTCTTT
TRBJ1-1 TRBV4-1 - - CASSQDVTGLNTEAFF TGCGCCAGCAGCCAAGACGTCACAGGGCTGAACACTGAAGCTTTCTTT
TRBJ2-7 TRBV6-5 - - CASAISYEQYF TGTGCCAGCGCGATCTCCTACGAGCAGTACTTC
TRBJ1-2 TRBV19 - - CASSIDRRSYGYTF TGTGCCAGTAGTATCGACAGGAGGAGCTATGGCTACACCTTC
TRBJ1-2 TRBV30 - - CAWRRDGYTF TGTGCCTGGAGGAGGGATGGCTACACCTTC
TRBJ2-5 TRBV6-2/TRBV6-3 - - CASSYRGVQETQYF TGTGCCAGCAGTTACCGTGGAGTACAAGAGACCCAGTACTTC
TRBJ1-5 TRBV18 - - CASSPGTDNQPQHF TGTGCCAGCTCACCGGGGACGGATAATCAGCCCCAGCATTTT
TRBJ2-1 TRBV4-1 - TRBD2 CASSQHAGALYNEQFF TGCGCCAGCAGCCAACATGCGGGAGCCTTATACAATGAGCAGTTCTTC
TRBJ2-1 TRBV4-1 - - CASSQDSVYNEQFF TGCGCCAGCAGCCAAGATTCGGTGTACAATGAGCAGTTCTTC
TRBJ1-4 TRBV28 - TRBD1 CASSTQDRALFF TGTGCCAGCAGTACCCAGGACAGGGCTCTGTTTTTT
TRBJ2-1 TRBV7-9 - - CASSLAGGSNEQFF TGTGCCAGCAGCTTAGCGGGAGGTTCCAATGAGCAGTTCTTC
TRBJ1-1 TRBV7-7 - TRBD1 CASSPLATGAATEAFF TGTGCTAGCAGCCCGCTGGCGACAGGGGCGGCGACTGAAGCTTTCTTT
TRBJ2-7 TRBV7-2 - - CASSSSGLPPYEQYF TGTGCCAGCAGCTCGAGCGGCCTCCCCCCCTACGAGCAGTACTTC
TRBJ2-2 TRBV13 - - CASSESAGLNTGELFF TGTGCCAGCAGCGAATCGGCTGGCCTGAACACCGGGGAGCTGTTTTTT
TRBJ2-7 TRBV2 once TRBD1 CASSEGTGYSYEQYF TGTGCCAGCAGTGAGGGGACAGGGTATTCCTACGAGCAGTACTTC
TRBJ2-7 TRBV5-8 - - CASSLGAVVTYEQYF TGTGCCAGCAGCTTGGGGGCGGTCGTGACCTACGAGCAGTACTTC
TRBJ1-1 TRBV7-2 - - CASSLRGWTEAFF TGTGCCAGCAGCTTAAGGGGGTGGACTGAAGCTTTCTTT
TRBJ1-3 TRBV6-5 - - CASSFRPSGNTIYF TGTGCCAGCAGTTTCAGGCCCTCTGGAAACACCATATATTTT
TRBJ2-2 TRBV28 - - CASRIPTRGSTGELFF TGTGCCAGCAGGATCCCGACGAGGGGGAGCACCGGGGAGCTGTTTTTT
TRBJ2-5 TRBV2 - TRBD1 CASRKDRRETQYF TGTGCCAGCAGAAAGGACAGGAGGGAGACCCAGTACTTC
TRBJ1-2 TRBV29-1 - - CSVGQDGIRPYGYTF TGCAGCGTTGGACAGGATGGGATCAGGCCATATGGCTACACCTTC
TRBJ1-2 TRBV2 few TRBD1 CASSPRGTGGLGYTF TGTGCCAGCAGTCCTCGGGGGACAGGGGGCCTTGGCTACACCTTC
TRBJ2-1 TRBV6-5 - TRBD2 CASRLTSGGYNEQFF TGTGCCAGCAGGCTAACTAGCGGGGGTTACAATGAGCAGTTCTTC
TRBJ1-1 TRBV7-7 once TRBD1 CASSPRGLDEAFF TGTGCTAGCAGCCCTAGGGGGCTGGATGAAGCTTTCTTT
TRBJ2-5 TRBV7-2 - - CASSLGRLGGETQYF TGTGCCAGCAGCTTAGGTCGCTTAGGGGGGGAGACCCAGTACTTC
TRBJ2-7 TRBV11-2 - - CASRGRDNYEQYF TGTGCCAGCCGCGGGCGGGACAACTACGAGCAGTACTTC
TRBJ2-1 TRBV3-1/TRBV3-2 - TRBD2 CASSQDVAGAYNEQFF TGTGCCAGCAGCCAAGATGTAGCGGGAGCATACAATGAGCAGTTCTTC
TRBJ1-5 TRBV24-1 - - CATSSQFNQPQHF TGTGCCACCAGTTCTCAGTTCAATCAGCCCCAGCATTTT
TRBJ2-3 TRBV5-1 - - CASSPGALGTDTQYF TGCGCCAGCAGCCCTGGGGCTCTGGGCACAGATACGCAGTATTTT
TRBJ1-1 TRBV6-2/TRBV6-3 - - CASSYRALVIRRPDAAEDAFF TGTGCCAGCAGTTACAGGGCCCTGGTTATCCGGCGGCCAGACGCGGCGGAGGATGCTTTCTTT
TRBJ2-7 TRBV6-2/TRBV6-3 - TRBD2 CASSKVNPGLAGLSSYEQYF TGTGCCAGCAGTAAAGTTAATCCGGGACTAGCGGGCCTTAGCTCCTACGAGCAGTACTTC
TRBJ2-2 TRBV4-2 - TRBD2 CASSQEFDGGRPGTGELFF TGTGCCAGCAGCCAAGAATTTGATGGCGGGAGGCCGGGGACCGGGGAGCTGTTTTTT
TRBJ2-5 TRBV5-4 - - CASSLWGSGTQYF TGTGCCAGCAGCTTGTGGGGATCCGGGACCCAGTACTTC